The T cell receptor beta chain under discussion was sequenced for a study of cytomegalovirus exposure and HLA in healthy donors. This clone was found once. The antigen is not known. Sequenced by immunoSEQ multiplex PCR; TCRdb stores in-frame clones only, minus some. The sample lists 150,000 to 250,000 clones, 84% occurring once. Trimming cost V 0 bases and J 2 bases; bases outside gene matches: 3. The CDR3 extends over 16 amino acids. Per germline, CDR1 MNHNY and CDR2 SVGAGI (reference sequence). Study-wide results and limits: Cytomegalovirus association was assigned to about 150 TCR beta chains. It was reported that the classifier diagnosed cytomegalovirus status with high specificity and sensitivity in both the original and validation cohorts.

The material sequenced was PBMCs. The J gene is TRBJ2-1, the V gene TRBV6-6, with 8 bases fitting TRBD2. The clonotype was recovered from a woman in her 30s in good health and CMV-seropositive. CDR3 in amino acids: CASSYSSGGPYNEQFF. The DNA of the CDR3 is TGTGCCAGCAGTTACTCAAGCGGGGGCCCCTACAATGAGCAGTTCTTC.